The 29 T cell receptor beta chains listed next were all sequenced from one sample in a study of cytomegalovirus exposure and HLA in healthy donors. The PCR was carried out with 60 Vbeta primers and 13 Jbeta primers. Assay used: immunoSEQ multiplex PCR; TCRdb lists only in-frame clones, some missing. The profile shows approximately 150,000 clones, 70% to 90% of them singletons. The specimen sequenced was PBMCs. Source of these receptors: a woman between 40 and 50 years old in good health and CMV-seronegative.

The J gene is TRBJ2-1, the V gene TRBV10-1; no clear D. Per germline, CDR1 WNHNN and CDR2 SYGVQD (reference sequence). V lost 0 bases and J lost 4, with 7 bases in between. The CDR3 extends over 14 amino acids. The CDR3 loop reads CASSESEQYNEQFF. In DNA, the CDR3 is TGCGCCAGCAGTGAGTCGGAACAGTACAATGAGCAGTTCTTC.

In DNA, the CDR3 is TGTGCCAGCAGTGAAGGTGTCCAGGACGAGCAGTACTTC. It yields the protein CASSEGVQDEQYF. J is TRBJ2-7 and V is TRBV6-1; D call uncertain. This CDR3 has 13 residues. V lost 1 base and J 5 bases, leaving 9 bases between the germline ends. The germline CDR1 and CDR2 sequences are MNHNS and SASEGT.

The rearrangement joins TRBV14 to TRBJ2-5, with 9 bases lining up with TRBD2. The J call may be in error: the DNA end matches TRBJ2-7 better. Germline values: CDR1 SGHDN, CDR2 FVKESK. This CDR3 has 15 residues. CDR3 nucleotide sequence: TGTGCCAGCAGCCCCCTAGCGGGACGAACCTACGAGCAGTACTTC. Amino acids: CASSPLAGRTYEQYF.

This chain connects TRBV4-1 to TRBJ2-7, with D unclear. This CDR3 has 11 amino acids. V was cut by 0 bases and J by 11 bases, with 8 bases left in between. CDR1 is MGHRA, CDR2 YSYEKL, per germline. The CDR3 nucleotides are TGCGCCAGCAGCCAAGACTCTGTTAAGTACTTC. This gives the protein CASSQDSVKYF.

The DNA of the CDR3 is TGTGCCAGCAGAGATCTAGCGGGAGGTTCCCCTTACAATGAGCAGTTCTTC. It translates to CASRDLAGGSPYNEQFF. The chain employs TRBV5-6 and TRBJ2-1; 11 bases are a match to TRBD2. Germline CDR1 and CDR2: SGHDT and YYEEEE. The J segment lost 4 bases and the V segment lost 5 bases, leaving 11 bases of the junction unmatched. CDR3 size: 17 residues.

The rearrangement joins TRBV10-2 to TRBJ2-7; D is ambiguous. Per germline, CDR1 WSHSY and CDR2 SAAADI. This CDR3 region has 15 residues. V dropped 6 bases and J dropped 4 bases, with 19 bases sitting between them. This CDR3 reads CASRIQVASNYEQYF. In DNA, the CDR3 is TGCGCCAGCAGGATTCAGGTGGCTTCGAATTACGAGCAGTACTTC.

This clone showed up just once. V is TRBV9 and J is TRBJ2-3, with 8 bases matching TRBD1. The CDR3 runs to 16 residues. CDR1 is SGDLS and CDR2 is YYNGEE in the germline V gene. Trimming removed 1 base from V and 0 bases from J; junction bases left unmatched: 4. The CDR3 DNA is TGTGCCAGCAGCGTAACAGGGGGTGCTAGCACAGATACGCAGTATTTT. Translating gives CASSVTGGASTDTQYF.

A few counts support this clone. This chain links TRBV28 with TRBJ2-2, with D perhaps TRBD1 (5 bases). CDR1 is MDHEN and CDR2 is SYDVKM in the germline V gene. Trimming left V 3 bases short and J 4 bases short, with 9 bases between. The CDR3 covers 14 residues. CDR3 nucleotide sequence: TGTGCCAGCAGTTTGACAGAGAGCACCGGGGAGCTGTTTTTT. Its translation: CASSLTESTGELFF.

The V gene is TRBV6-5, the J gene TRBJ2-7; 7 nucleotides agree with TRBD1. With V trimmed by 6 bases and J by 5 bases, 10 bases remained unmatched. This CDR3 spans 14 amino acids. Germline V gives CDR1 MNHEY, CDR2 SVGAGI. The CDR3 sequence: CASRTRQGRNEQYF. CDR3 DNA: TGTGCCAGCAGAACCCGACAGGGAAGAAACGAGCAGTACTTC.

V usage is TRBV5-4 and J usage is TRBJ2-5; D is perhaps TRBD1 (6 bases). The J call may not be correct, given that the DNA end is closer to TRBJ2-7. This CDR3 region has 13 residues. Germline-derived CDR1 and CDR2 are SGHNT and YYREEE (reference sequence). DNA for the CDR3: TGTGCCAGCAGCTTTAACAGGGTCTACGAGCAGTACTTC. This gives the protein CASSFNRVYEQYF.

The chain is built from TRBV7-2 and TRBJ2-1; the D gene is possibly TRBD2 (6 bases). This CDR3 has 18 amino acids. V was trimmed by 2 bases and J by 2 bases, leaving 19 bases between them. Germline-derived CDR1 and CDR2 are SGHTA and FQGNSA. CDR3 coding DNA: TGTGCCAGCAGCTTAACCCATCGTAGCGGAGGACCCTACAATGAGCAGTTCTTC. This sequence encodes CASSLTHRSGGPYNEQFF.

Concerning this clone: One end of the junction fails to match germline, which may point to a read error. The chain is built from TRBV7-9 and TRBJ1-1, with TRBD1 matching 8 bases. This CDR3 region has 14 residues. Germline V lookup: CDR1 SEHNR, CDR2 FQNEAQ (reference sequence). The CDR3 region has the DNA TGTTCCAGCAGCCTTATCCGGGACAGGAATGAAGCTTTCTTT. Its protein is CSSSLIRDRNEAFF. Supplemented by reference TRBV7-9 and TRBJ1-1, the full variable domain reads DTGVSQNPRHKITKRGQNVTFRCDPISEHNRLYWYRQTLGQGPEFLTYFQNEAQLEKSRLLSDRFSAERPKGSFSTLEIQRTEQGDSAMYLCSSSLIRDRNEAFFGQGTRLTVV.

In DNA form, the CDR3 reads TGTGCCAGCAGCCGAAATGGGTGGGGAGGGCACACTGAAGCTTTCTTT. This gives the protein CASSRNGWGGHTEAFF. The chain has TRBV11-3 and TRBJ1-1; D gene ambiguous. This CDR3 comprises 16 residues. Trimming shortened V by 5 bases and J by 3 bases, and 19 bases separated the two germline ends. Germline values: CDR1 SGHNT, CDR2 YENEEA.

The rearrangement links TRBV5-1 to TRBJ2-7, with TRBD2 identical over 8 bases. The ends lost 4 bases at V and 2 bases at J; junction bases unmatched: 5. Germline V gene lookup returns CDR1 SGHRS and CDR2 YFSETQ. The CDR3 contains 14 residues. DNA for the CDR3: TGCGCCAGCAGCAATTTTAGCGGGACCTACGAGCAGTACTTC. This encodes CASSNFSGTYEQYF.

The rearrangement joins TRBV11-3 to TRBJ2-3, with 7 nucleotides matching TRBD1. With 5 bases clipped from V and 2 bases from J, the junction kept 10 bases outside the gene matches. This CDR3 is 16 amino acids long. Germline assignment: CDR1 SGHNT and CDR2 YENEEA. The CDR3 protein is CASSPAGTVYTDTQYF. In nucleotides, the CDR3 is TGTGCCAGCAGCCCCGCAGGGACAGTCTACACAGATACGCAGTATTTT.

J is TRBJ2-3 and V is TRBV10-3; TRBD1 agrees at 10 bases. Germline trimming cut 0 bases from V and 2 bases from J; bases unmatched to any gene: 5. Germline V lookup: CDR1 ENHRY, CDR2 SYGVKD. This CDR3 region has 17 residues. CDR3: CAISESKGTGVTDTQYF. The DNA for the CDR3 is TGTGCCATCAGTGAGTCGAAAGGGACAGGGGTCACAGATACGCAGTATTTT.

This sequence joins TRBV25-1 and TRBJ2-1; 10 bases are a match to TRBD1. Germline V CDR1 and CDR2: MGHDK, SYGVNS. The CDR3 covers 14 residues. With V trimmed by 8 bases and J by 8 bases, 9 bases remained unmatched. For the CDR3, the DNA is TGTGCCAGCGCCGGGACAGGGGTAAAGGATGAGCAGTTCTTC. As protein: CASAGTGVKDEQFF.

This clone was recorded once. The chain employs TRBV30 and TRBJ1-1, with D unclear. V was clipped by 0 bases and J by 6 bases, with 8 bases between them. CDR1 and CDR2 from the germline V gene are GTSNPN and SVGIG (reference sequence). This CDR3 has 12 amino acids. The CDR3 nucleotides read TGTGCCTGGAGTGTGCGGGGAGCTGAAGCTTTCTTT. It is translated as CAWSVRGAEAFF.

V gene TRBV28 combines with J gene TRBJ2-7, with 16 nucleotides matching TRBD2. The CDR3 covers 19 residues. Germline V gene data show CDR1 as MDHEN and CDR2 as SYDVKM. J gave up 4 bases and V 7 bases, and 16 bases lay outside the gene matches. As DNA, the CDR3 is TGTGCCAGCACCAACTCGGGGACTAGCGGGAGGGCAGAGAAGTACGAGCAGTACTTC. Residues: CASTNSGTSGRAEKYEQYF.

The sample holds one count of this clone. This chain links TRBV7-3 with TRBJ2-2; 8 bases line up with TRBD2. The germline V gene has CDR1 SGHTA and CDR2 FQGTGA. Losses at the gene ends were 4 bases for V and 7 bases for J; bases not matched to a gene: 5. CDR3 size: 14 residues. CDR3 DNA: TGTGCCAGCAGCTGGTCCAGCGGGAGCGGGGAGCTGTTTTTT. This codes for CASSWSSGSGELFF.

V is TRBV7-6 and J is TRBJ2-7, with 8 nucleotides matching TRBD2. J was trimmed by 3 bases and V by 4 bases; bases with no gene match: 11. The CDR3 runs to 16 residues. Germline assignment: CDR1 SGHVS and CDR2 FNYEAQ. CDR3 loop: CASSSSRGLGVYEQYF. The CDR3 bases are TGTGCCAGCAGCTCATCTCGGGGACTAGGGGTCTACGAGCAGTACTTC.

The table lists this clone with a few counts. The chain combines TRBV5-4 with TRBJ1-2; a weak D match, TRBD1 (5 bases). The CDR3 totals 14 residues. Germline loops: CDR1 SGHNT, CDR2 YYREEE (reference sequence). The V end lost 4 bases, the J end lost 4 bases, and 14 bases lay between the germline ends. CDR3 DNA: TGTGCCAGCAGCGCGGATCAGGGAGGCTATGGCTACACCTTC. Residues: CASSADQGGYGYTF. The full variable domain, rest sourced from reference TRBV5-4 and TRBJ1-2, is ETGVTQSPTHLIKTRGQQVTLRCSSQSGHNTVSWYQQALGQGPQFIFQYYREEENGRGNFPPRFSGLQFPNYSSELNVNALELDDSALYLCASSADQGGYGYTFGSGTRLTVV.

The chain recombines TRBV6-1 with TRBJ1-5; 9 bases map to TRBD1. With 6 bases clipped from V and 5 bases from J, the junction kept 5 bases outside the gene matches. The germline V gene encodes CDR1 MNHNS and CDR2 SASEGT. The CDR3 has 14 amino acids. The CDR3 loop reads CASRGTGRDQPQHF. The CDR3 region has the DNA TGTGCCAGCAGAGGGACAGGGAGAGATCAGCCCCAGCATTTT.

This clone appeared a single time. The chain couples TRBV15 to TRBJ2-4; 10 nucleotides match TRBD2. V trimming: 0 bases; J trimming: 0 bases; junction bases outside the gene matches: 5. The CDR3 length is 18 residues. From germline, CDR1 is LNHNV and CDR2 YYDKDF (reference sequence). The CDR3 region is CATSRESGRALAKNIQYF. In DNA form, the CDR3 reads TGTGCCACCAGCAGAGAAAGCGGGAGGGCCCTAGCCAAAAACATTCAGTACTTC.

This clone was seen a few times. CDR3 amino acids: CASSLVGLAGDHEQYF. The CDR3 nucleotides read TGTGCCAGCAGCTTAGTGGGTCTAGCGGGAGACCACGAGCAGTACTTC. The genes are TRBV7-6 and TRBJ2-7, with 10 bases aligning to TRBD2. CDR1 is SGHVS, CDR2 FNYEAQ, per germline. V shed 1 base, J shed 5 bases, and the junction held 8 bases outside the gene matches. The CDR3 runs 16 residues.

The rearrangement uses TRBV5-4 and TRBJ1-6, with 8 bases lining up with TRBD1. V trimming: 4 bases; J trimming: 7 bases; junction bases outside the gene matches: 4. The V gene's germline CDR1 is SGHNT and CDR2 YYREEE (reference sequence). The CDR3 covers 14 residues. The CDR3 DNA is TGTGCCAGCAGCCGAGACAGGGGCAATTCACCCCTCCACTTT. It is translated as CASSRDRGNSPLHF.

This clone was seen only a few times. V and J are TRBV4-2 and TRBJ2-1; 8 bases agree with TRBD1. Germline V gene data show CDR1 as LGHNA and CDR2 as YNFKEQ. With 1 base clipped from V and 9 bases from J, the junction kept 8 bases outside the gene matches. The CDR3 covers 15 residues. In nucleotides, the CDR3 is TGTGCCAGCAGCCAAGCGAGACAGGGGATGGGTGAGCAGTTCTTC. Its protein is CASSQARQGMGEQFF.

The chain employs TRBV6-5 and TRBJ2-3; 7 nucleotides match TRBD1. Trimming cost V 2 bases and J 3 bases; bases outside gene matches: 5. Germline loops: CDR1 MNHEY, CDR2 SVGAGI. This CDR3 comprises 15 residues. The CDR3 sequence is CASSYDGRGTDTQYF. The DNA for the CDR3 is TGTGCCAGCAGTTACGACGGCAGGGGGACAGATACGCAGTATTTT.

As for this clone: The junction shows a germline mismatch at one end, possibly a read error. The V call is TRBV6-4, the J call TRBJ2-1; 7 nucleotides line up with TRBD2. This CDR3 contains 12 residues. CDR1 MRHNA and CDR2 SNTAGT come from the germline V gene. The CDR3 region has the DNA TGTGCCAGCAGTGACTCAGGCGGGAGAATGGTCTTC. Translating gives CASSDSGGRMVF.